A selection of T cell receptor beta chains follows, all from one sample in a study of cytomegalovirus exposure and HLA in healthy donors. The table came from immunoSEQ multiplex PCR; TCRdb's copy has only in-frame clones and leaves some out. The table includes some 140,000 clones, under 85% detected once. The source material was PBMCs. Source of these receptors: a man aged 18 to 30 in good health and CMV-seronegative. The CDR3 runs from the conserved cysteine through the conserved F or W. The order of the fields is D gene, J gene, clone size, V gene, CDR3 DNA, CDR3 protein. A D gene is named only where the DNA matches it firmly. Not every row has a clone size; where given, it reads once, few, many or a size class.

D gene: .; J gene: TRBJ1-1; clone size: .; V gene: TRBV7-9; CDR3 DNA: TGTGCCAGCAGCTTGGAGTTCGGAGCGGGAGCTTTCTTT; CDR3 protein: CASSLEFGAGAFF
D gene: TRBD2; J gene: TRBJ2-5; clone size: .; V gene: TRBV30; CDR3 DNA: TGTGCCTGGAGTACCATACGGACTAGCGGGGGGCAAGAGACCCAGTACTTC; CDR3 protein: CAWSTIRTSGGQETQYF
D gene: .; J gene: TRBJ2-1; clone size: .; V gene: TRBV7-2; CDR3 DNA: TGTGCCAGCAGCCGAGACCCAGGGGTGGATGAGCAGTTCTTC; CDR3 protein: CASSRDPGVDEQFF
D gene: .; J gene: TRBJ2-7; clone size: .; V gene: TRBV7-6; CDR3 DNA: TGTGCCAGCAGCCTAGAGGTTGTGGGGCTAGGCGAGCAGTACTTC; CDR3 protein: CASSLEVVGLGEQYF
D gene: .; J gene: TRBJ2-7; clone size: .; V gene: TRBV7-2; CDR3 DNA: TGTGCCAGCAGCTTAGCTGGCAGCTCCTACGAGCAGTACTTC; CDR3 protein: CASSLAGSSYEQYF
D gene: TRBD2; J gene: TRBJ2-5; clone size: .; V gene: TRBV9; CDR3 DNA: TGTGCCAGCAGCCCCGAAGGTAGCGGGGGGGCCCGGGAGACCCAGTACTTC; CDR3 protein: CASSPEGSGGARETQYF
D gene: .; J gene: TRBJ2-5; clone size: .; V gene: TRBV4-2; CDR3 DNA: TGTGCCAGCAGCCAACCGGGGTCCCACGAGACCCAGTACTTC; CDR3 protein: CASSQPGSHETQYF
D gene: .; J gene: TRBJ2-3; clone size: .; V gene: TRBV30; CDR3 DNA: TGTGCCTGGGCAGGGTCGCAGGGGACAGATACGCAGTATTTT; CDR3 protein: CAWAGSQGTDTQYF
D gene: TRBD1; J gene: TRBJ1-2; clone size: .; V gene: TRBV7-9; CDR3 DNA: TGTGCCAGCAACGATGGGACAGGGAATGGCTACACCTTC; CDR3 protein: CASNDGTGNGYTF
D gene: .; J gene: TRBJ2-5; clone size: .; V gene: TRBV27; CDR3 DNA: TGTGCCAGCAGTAACGGGGGAAGTTTGGAGACCCAGTACTTC; CDR3 protein: CASSNGGSLETQYF
D gene: TRBD1; J gene: TRBJ2-2; clone size: .; V gene: TRBV5-8; CDR3 DNA: TGTGCCAGCAGCTGGAACCGGGACAGGGGGACCGGGGAGCTGTTTTTT; CDR3 protein: CASSWNRDRGTGELFF
D gene: .; J gene: TRBJ2-3; clone size: .; V gene: TRBV19; CDR3 DNA: TGTGCCAGTAGCCCTCAGACAACTAGCACAGATACGCAGTATTTT; CDR3 protein: CASSPQTTSTDTQYF
D gene: TRBD1; J gene: TRBJ2-7; clone size: once; V gene: TRBV7-9; CDR3 DNA: TGTGCCAGCAGCTTACGGACAGGGGAATCCTACGAGCAGTACTTC; CDR3 protein: CASSLRTGESYEQYF
D gene: .; J gene: TRBJ1-3; clone size: .; V gene: TRBV7-2; CDR3 DNA: TGTGCCAGCAGCTGGAGGGAGATTAGCTCTGGAAACACCATATATTTT; CDR3 protein: CASSWREISSGNTIYF
D gene: .; J gene: TRBJ1-2; clone size: .; V gene: TRBV6-5; CDR3 DNA: TGTGCCAGCAGCCCCTTGGACAGAGTAGATGGGGGCTACACCTTC; CDR3 protein: CASSPLDRVDGGYTF
D gene: .; J gene: TRBJ2-2; clone size: once; V gene: TRBV5-1; CDR3 DNA: TGCGCCAGCAGCCAGGAGCTAAATGCGGGCACCGGGGAGCTGTTTTTT; CDR3 protein: CASSQELNAGTGELFF
D gene: .; J gene: TRBJ1-2; clone size: .; V gene: TRBV19; CDR3 DNA: TGTGCCAGTAGTATAGCAAGGGGATTACTTTCTACTGGCTACACCTTC; CDR3 protein: CASSIARGLLSTGYTF
D gene: .; J gene: TRBJ1-1; clone size: .; V gene: TRBV5-6; CDR3 DNA: TGTGCCAGCAGCCCCCAGGGGCGCAACACTGAAGCTTTCTTT; CDR3 protein: CASSPQGRNTEAFF
D gene: TRBD1; J gene: TRBJ1-6; clone size: .; V gene: TRBV14; CDR3 DNA: TGTGCCAGCAGCCAAGATCGTAGGGGACAGGGGGTCAGGGCCGGTTCACCCCTCCACTTT; CDR3 protein: CASSQDRRGQGVRAGSPLHF
D gene: .; J gene: TRBJ2-1; clone size: .; V gene: TRBV5-6; CDR3 DNA: TGTGCCAGCAGCTGGGGGCCAGGGGTTGAGCAGTTCTTC; CDR3 protein: CASSWGPGVEQFF